This passage covers 25 T cell receptor beta chains from one sample sequenced in a study of T cell responses to AZD1222 COVID-19 vaccine. TCRdb's copy holds only in-frame clones and misses some; the assay was immunoSEQ multiplex PCR. The sample contains 35,000 to 55,000 clones, about 80% of which appear only once. The specimen was peripheral blood, collected 28 days after the second dose of the MenACWY control vaccine. The source of these receptors is an adult who received the MenACWY meningococcal vaccine as a control.

The chain has TRBV7-9 and TRBJ1-1; D uncertain. CDR1 is SEHNR, CDR2 FQNEAQ, per germline (reference sequence). V was cut by 7 bases and J by 7 bases, with 13 bases left in between. CDR3 size: 12 residues. The CDR3 is CASTGDGNEAFF. For the CDR3, the DNA is TGTGCCAGCACCGGCGACGGAAATGAAGCTTTCTTT.

The CDR3 bases are TGTGCCAGCAGCCAAGGCGGGGGAACAGATACGCAGTATTTT. It codes for CASSQGGGTDTQYF. The rearrangement joins TRBV11-2 to TRBJ2-3, with 7 bases fitting TRBD2. This CDR3 has 14 amino acids. Germline-derived CDR1 and CDR2 are SGHAT and FQNNGV. Trimming at V came to 5 bases and at J to 3 bases, leaving 5 bases not matched to a gene. The whole variable domain, remainder taken from reference TRBV11-2 and TRBJ2-3, is EAGVAQSPRYKIIEKRQSVAFWCNPISGHATLYWYQQILGQGPKLLIQFQNNGVVDDSQLPKDRFSAERLKGVDSTLKIQPAKLEDSAVYLCASSQGGGTDTQYFGPGTRLTVL.

This clone occurred a few times. The chain employs TRBV11-2 and TRBJ1-2, with unresolved D. The germline gives CDR1 SGHAT, CDR2 FQNNGV. The V and J ends lost 3 bases and 1 base respectively, with 9 bases between them. The CDR3 sequence is 14 residues long. CDR3 bases: TGTGCCAGCAGCTTCGCAGTCTTTAACTATGGCTACACCTTC. It yields the protein CASSFAVFNYGYTF.

V and J are TRBV14 and TRBJ1-4; D call uncertain. V dropped 1 base and J dropped 6 bases, with 9 bases sitting between them. The CDR3 sequence is 14 residues long. Germline loops: CDR1 SGHDN, CDR2 FVKESK. For the CDR3, the DNA is TGTGCCAGCAGCCAAGTGTCTGGGGATGAAAAACTGTTTTTT. Its protein product is CASSQVSGDEKLFF.

The chain has TRBV2 and TRBJ1-5; 10 nucleotides line up with TRBD1. CDR1 SNHLY and CDR2 FYNNEI come from the germline V gene. The CDR3 consists of 14 residues. J gave up 4 bases and V 6 bases, and 3 bases lay outside the gene matches. DNA of the CDR3: TGTGCCAGCAGCGCGGACAGGGGGAATCAGCCCCAGCATTTT. Residues: CASSADRGNQPQHF. The complete variable domain, with remaining parts taken from reference TRBV2 and TRBJ1-5, reads EPEVTQTPSHQVTQMGQEVILRCVPISNHLYFYWYRQILGQKVEFLVSFYNNEISEKSEIFDDQFSVERPDGSNFTLKIRSTKLEDSAMYFCASSADRGNQPQHFGDGTRLSIL.

The rearrangement joins TRBV10-2 to TRBJ1-5; D not resolved. Germline CDR1 reads WSHSY; CDR2 reads SAAADI. The CDR3 covers 13 residues. Trimming removed 4 bases from V and 1 base from J, with 5 bases in between. This chain's CDR3 is CASSVQSNQPQHF. The CDR3 coding sequence is TGCGCCAGCAGTGTTCAGAGCAATCAGCCCCAGCATTTT.

This clone was seen just once. The chain links TRBV11-2 to TRBJ2-3; D is perhaps TRBD1 (6 bases). Germline V gives CDR1 SGHAT, CDR2 FQNNGV. This CDR3 is 14 amino acids long. Trimming removed 5 bases from V and 4 bases from J, with 13 bases in between. CDR3 sequence: CASSPQGNADTQYF. The DNA for the CDR3 is TGTGCCAGCAGCCCACAGGGTAACGCAGATACGCAGTATTTT.

The CDR3 region is CASSERGEPQHF. CDR3 nucleotides: TGTGCCAGCAGTGAAAGGGGGGAGCCCCAGCATTTT. This chain links TRBV6-1 with TRBJ1-5; tentatively, D is TRBD1 (6 bases). CDR3 length: 12 residues. V was shortened by 2 bases and J by 8 bases, with 7 bases between the two germline ends. Germline V gene sequence: CDR1 MNHNS, CDR2 SASEGT.

The chain joins TRBV5-1 to TRBJ1-2; the match to TRBD1 covers 9 bases. The CDR3 totals 16 residues. Looked up from germline, CDR1 is SGHRS and CDR2 is YFSETQ. The junction had 9 bases not matched to a gene; V was cut back by 0 bases and J by 6 bases. For the CDR3, the DNA is TGCGCCAGCAGCTTGGACCCCTCAACAGGGGGCGATGGCTACACCTTC. Translating gives CASSLDPSTGGDGYTF.

This clone was counted a few times. The gene calls are TRBV5-1 and TRBJ2-5, with D possibly matching TRBD1 (5 bases). Germline lookup yields CDR1 SGHRS and CDR2 YFSETQ. Trimming stripped 0 bases from V and 3 bases from J, with 9 bases between. This CDR3 spans 14 amino acids. CDR3 protein: CASSLGPTEETQYF. The CDR3 DNA reads as TGCGCCAGCAGCTTGGGGCCGACAGAAGAGACCCAGTACTTC.

J is TRBJ1-2 and V is TRBV7-2; 10 positions match TRBD1. V was clipped by 5 bases and J by 5 bases; unmatched bases: 5. Germline values: CDR1 SGHTA, CDR2 FQGNSA. The CDR3 covers 14 residues. The CDR3 nucleotides are TGTGCCAGCAGCAGGGGGGACAGGGGATATGGCTACACCTTC. It is translated as CASSRGDRGYGYTF. Together with reference TRBV7-2 and TRBJ1-2, the CDR3 gives the full variable domain: GAGVSQSPSNKVTEKGKDVELRCDPISGHTALYWYRQSLGQGLEFLIYFQGNSAPDKSGLPSDRFSAERTGGSVSTLTIQRTQQEDSAVYLCASSRGDRGYGYTFGSGTRLTVV.

The chain links TRBV7-2 to TRBJ2-6; D ambiguous. In germline, CDR1 is SGHTA, CDR2 FQGNSA. V was shortened by 6 bases and J by 0 bases, with 15 bases between the two germline ends. The CDR3 totals 17 residues. The CDR3 is CASSSLLVSSGANVLTF. CDR3 sequence (DNA): TGTGCCAGCAGTTCCCTCCTAGTTAGCTCTGGGGCCAACGTCCTGACTTTC.

CDR3 region: CASSPPGDPYNEQFF. The CDR3 DNA reads TGTGCCAGCAGCCCACCCGGGGACCCCTACAATGAGCAGTTCTTC. This rearrangement joins TRBV5-4 to TRBJ2-1, with D perhaps being TRBD1 or TRBD2 (5 bases each). V lost 4 bases to trimming and J lost 2 bases, with 13 bases between them. Germline CDR1 is SGHNT and CDR2 is YYREEE (reference sequence). The CDR3 spans 15 residues.

Worth noting for this clone: A junction boundary mismatches the germline segment, possibly from a read error. The chain employs TRBV5-1 and TRBJ2-5, with 11 positions matching TRBD1. The CDR3 runs 14 residues. Germline loops: CDR1 SGHRS, CDR2 YFSETQ. The CDR3 spells CASSLGDRGETQYF. The DNA for the CDR3 is TGCGCCAGCAGTTTGGGGGACAGGGGGGAGACCCAGTACTTC. The whole variable domain, remainder taken from reference TRBV5-1 and TRBJ2-5, is KAGVTQTPRYLIKTRGQQVTLSCSPISGHRSVSWYQQTPGQGLQFLFEYFSETQRNKGNFPGRFSGRQFSNSRSEMNVSTLELGDSALYLCASSLGDRGETQYFGPGTRLLVL.

The rearrangement uses TRBV3-1 (or the pseudogene TRBV3-2) and TRBJ2-2; D might be TRBD2 (6 bases). CDR1 and CDR2 (germline): LGHDT, YNNKEL (reference sequence). Trimming pared 8 bases from V and 2 bases from J, leaving 12 bases between. The CDR3 spans 14 residues. The CDR3 loop is CASDSGLNTGELFF. DNA for the CDR3: TGTGCCAGCGACTCGGGACTTAACACCGGGGAGCTGTTTTTT.

The chain uses TRBV5-4 and TRBJ1-6; D remains ambiguous. V shed 0 bases and J shed 7 bases, with 11 bases lying between them. CDR3 length equals 15 residues. CDR1 is SGHNT and CDR2 is YYREEE in the germline V gene (reference sequence). The CDR3 DNA is TGTGCCAGCAGCTTGGCCCGGAAGACGAATTCACCCCTCCACTTT. Its translation: CASSLARKTNSPLHF.

The V call is TRBV12-3 or TRBV12-4, the J call TRBJ2-1, with D unclear. Trimming took off 5 bases at V and 7 bases at J, with 12 bases between the two ends. CDR3 length: 13 amino acids. The DNA for the CDR3 is TGTGCCAGCAGTCCCGGGTTATTAAATGAGCAGTTCTTC. This codes for CASSPGLLNEQFF.

This clone was counted a few times. V usage is TRBV19 and J usage is TRBJ1-5; D remains unclear. Germline V lookup: CDR1 LNHDA, CDR2 SQIVND (reference sequence). The CDR3 contains 14 residues. The V gene lost 6 bases and the J gene lost 7 bases, with 16 bases spanning the gap. CDR3 in DNA: TGTGCCAGTAGCCCTTGGTTGGCGGAACAGCCCCAGCATTTT. Its translation: CASSPWLAEQPQHF.

This clone appeared a single time. The chain joins TRBV6-5 to TRBJ1-6; TRBD1 might be the D (5 bases). The V gene's germline CDR1 is MNHEY and CDR2 SVGAGI. V shed 10 bases and J shed 7 bases, with 17 bases lying between them. CDR3 length: 14 amino acids. The CDR3 sequence: CATYTGLPNSPLHF. The CDR3, as DNA: TGTGCCACGTATACAGGATTACCCAATTCACCCCTCCACTTT.

The chain joins TRBV6-5 to TRBJ1-5; perhaps TRBD1 as D (6 bases). Trimming stripped 8 bases from V and 9 bases from J, with 23 bases between. The V gene's germline CDR1 is MNHEY and CDR2 SVGAGI. This CDR3 contains 15 residues. As DNA, the CDR3 is TGTGCCAGCGGACCTGGCAGGGGCGGTTGGGGGCCCCAGCATTTT. It specifies CASGPGRGGWGPQHF.

This chain joins TRBV12-3 or TRBV12-4 and TRBJ2-1; D remains ambiguous. There are 12 residues in the CDR3. V was trimmed by 6 bases and J by 5 bases, leaving 8 bases between them. DNA of the CDR3: TGTGCCAGCAGCCGAGGTAACAATGAGCAGTTCTTC. It encodes CASSRGNNEQFF.

This clone was recorded a few times. The chain has TRBV7-8 and TRBJ2-2; 7 bases map to TRBD2. The V and J ends lost 2 bases and 3 bases, in that order; junction bases with no gene match: 6. The CDR3 length is 16 residues. CDR1 SGHVS and CDR2 FQNEAQ come from the germline V gene. The CDR3 sequence is CASSLFWGRDTGELFF. DNA of the CDR3: TGTGCCAGCAGCTTATTCTGGGGGAGGGACACCGGGGAGCTGTTTTTT.

Note on this clone: This sample includes further DNA sequences coding for the same CDR3. The chain is built from TRBV10-1 and TRBJ1-3; D is ambiguous. The V end was cut by 5 bases, the J end by 4 bases, with 9 bases between. The germline V gene encodes CDR1 WNHNN and CDR2 SYGVQD (reference sequence). This CDR3 region has 13 residues. CDR3 DNA sequence: TGCGCCAGCAGTCTATCTTTCGGAAACACCATATATTTT. Translated, it gives CASSLSFGNTIYF.

The rearrangement links TRBV7-8 to TRBJ2-1; 14 bases match TRBD2. Germline lookup yields CDR1 SGHVS and CDR2 FQNEAQ. Trimming removed 5 bases from V and 8 bases from J; junction bases left unmatched: 23. CDR3 length: 21 amino acids. CDR3 in amino acids: CASSPRGATSGRAGRRDEQFF. The CDR3 bases are TGTGCCAGCAGCCCTCGAGGGGCGACTAGCGGGAGGGCCGGCCGGAGGGATGAGCAGTTCTTC.

This clone showed up just once. This chain joins TRBV29-1 and TRBJ1-1, with unresolved D. Trimming removed 4 bases from V and 1 base from J, with 10 bases in between. The CDR3 extends over 13 amino acids. Germline values: CDR1 SQVTM, CDR2 ANQGSEA. The CDR3 region is CSVAATQNTEAFF. The CDR3 nucleotides are TGCAGCGTTGCAGCCACCCAGAACACTGAAGCTTTCTTT.